These 13 T cell receptor beta chains were all obtained from the same sample, sequenced in a study of blood T cell repertoires in COVID-19. The table came from immunoSEQ multiplex PCR; TCRdb's copy has only in-frame clones and leaves some out. The sample carries roughly 350,000 clones, 92% recorded once. The sample consisted of PBMCs or T cells enriched from blood (not recorded which). The source of these receptors is a woman aged 25-40 years who had recovered from COVID-19.

J is TRBJ1-5 and V is TRBV4-2; tentative D call: TRBD1 (5 bases). The germline V gene encodes CDR1 LGHNA and CDR2 YNFKEQ. Trimming took 4 bases from V and 5 from J, leaving 15 bases between them. This CDR3 is built from 15 residues. In DNA, the CDR3 is TGTGCCAGCAGCCTATTGGACAAAGAGCATCAGCCCCAGCATTTT. Protein: CASSLLDKEHQPQHF.

This chain links TRBV28 with TRBJ2-7; maybe TRBD1 (6 bases). The CDR3 covers 11 residues. V lost 11 bases and J 11 bases, leaving 19 bases between the germline ends. Germline V gene sequence: CDR1 MDHEN, CDR2 SYDVKM. CDR3 region: CAAQGREVKYF. The DNA for the CDR3 is TGTGCCGCCCAGGGGCGCGAGGTAAAGTACTTC.

The J gene is TRBJ2-1, the V gene TRBV15; TRBD2 is a possible D gene (6 bases). The germline gives CDR1 LNHNV, CDR2 YYDKDF (reference sequence). CDR3 length: 13 amino acids. V lost 3 bases and J lost 7, with 10 bases in between. The CDR3 loop reads CATSSPAGNEQFF. CDR3 coding DNA: TGTGCCACCAGCAGTCCGGCGGGGAATGAGCAGTTCTTC. Complete variable domain (other parts from reference TRBV15 and TRBJ2-1): DAMVIQNPRYQVTQFGKPVTLSCSQTLNHNVMYWYQQKSSQAPKLLFHYYDKDFNNEADTPDNFQSRRPNTSFCFLDIRSPGLGDTAMYLCATSSPAGNEQFFGPGTRLTVL.

The V gene is TRBV2, the J gene TRBJ1-1; D is undetermined. Germline lookup yields CDR1 SNHLY and CDR2 FYNNEI. Trimming left V 6 bases short and J 1 base short, with 9 bases between. This CDR3 spans 13 amino acids. For the CDR3, the DNA is TGTGCCAGCAGGCTATCCGGGAACACTGAAGCTTTCTTT. Translation: CASRLSGNTEAFF. The variable domain in full, with the rest retrieved from reference TRBV2 and TRBJ1-1, is EPEVTQTPSHQVTQMGQEVILRCVPISNHLYFYWYRQILGQKVEFLVSFYNNEISEKSEIFDDQFSVERPDGSNFTLKIRSTKLEDSAMYFCASRLSGNTEAFFGQGTRLTVV.

This clone was observed a few times. The chain joins TRBV29-1 to TRBJ1-1; D remains unclear. V was clipped by 2 bases and J by 1 base, with 11 bases between them. The CDR3 sequence is 14 residues long. Germline-derived CDR1 and CDR2 are SQVTM and ANQGSEA. This CDR3 reads CSVESALQNTEAFF. The CDR3 bases are TGCAGCGTTGAAAGCGCGCTCCAGAACACTGAAGCTTTCTTT.

This chain connects TRBV9 to TRBJ2-1, with TRBD1 matching 8 bases. Germline CDR1 and CDR2: SGDLS and YYNGEE. The CDR3 runs to 15 residues. Trimming at V came to 1 base and at J to 7 bases, leaving 7 bases not matched to a gene. CDR3 in DNA: TGTGCCAGCAGCGTATTTGGACAGGGTGTGAATGAGCAGTTCTTC. It codes for CASSVFGQGVNEQFF.

The CDR3: CASSPGPGLLEQYF. The CDR3 DNA sequence: TGTGCCAGCAGCCCTGGTCCAGGGTTGTTGGAGCAGTACTTC. V gene TRBV3-1 (or the pseudogene TRBV3-2) combines with J gene TRBJ2-7, with D possibly being TRBD1 (5 bases). CDR1 and CDR2 (germline): LGHDT, YNNKEL (reference sequence). Trimming stripped 4 bases from V and 7 bases from J, with 17 bases between. CDR3 size: 14 residues.

The chain links TRBV28 to TRBJ2-1, with TRBD1 matching over 9 bases. The CDR3 has 16 residues. The V gene's germline CDR1 is MDHEN and CDR2 SYDVKM. Germline trimming cut 4 bases from V and 6 bases from J; bases unmatched to any gene: 10. In nucleotides, the CDR3 is TGTGCCAGCAGTTCAGAGGGGACAGGGACGATCAATGAGCAGTTCTTC. Protein product: CASSSEGTGTINEQFF.

The chain employs TRBV7-9 and TRBJ2-1; 9 bases fit TRBD2. J lost 3 bases, V lost 4 bases, and 10 bases had no gene match. This CDR3 has 17 residues. The germline gives CDR1 SEHNR, CDR2 FQNEAQ (reference sequence). This CDR3 reads CASSSNPRLAVYNEQFF. In nucleotides, the CDR3 is TGTGCCAGCAGCTCTAACCCCCGACTAGCGGTCTACAATGAGCAGTTCTTC.

The genes are TRBV19 and TRBJ2-3; 9 bases agree with TRBD1. This CDR3 has 14 amino acids. V was pared by 5 bases and J by 8 bases, with 8 bases of the junction left unmatched. The germline V gene encodes CDR1 LNHDA and CDR2 SQIVND (reference sequence). CDR3 amino acids: CASSSGTGLFTQYF. In nucleotides, the CDR3 is TGTGCCAGTAGTTCCGGGACAGGGCTCTTTACGCAGTATTTT.

The gene calls are TRBV19 and TRBJ2-3; a weak D match, TRBD1 (7 bases). CDR3 size: 18 residues. V lost 6 bases, J lost 1 base, and 23 bases lay in between. Germline CDR1 and CDR2: LNHDA and SQIVND (reference sequence). CDR3 protein: CASSGGGRDLRGTDTQYF. The CDR3 DNA follows: TGTGCCAGTAGCGGAGGGGGCCGTGATTTGAGAGGCACAGATACGCAGTATTTT.

The V gene is TRBV7-9, the J gene TRBJ2-1; maybe TRBD2 (6 bases). The ends were cut back, 7 bases at V and 0 bases at J, with 13 bases in the middle. Germline V CDR1 and CDR2: SEHNR, FQNEAQ (reference sequence). The CDR3 length is 15 residues. DNA of the CDR3: TGTGCCAGCAACCAACCCGGGAGCTCCTACAATGAGCAGTTCTTC. It yields the protein CASNQPGSSYNEQFF.

This chain connects TRBV28 to TRBJ1-2; 12 bases align to TRBD1. The V and J ends lost 3 bases and 4 bases, in that order; junction bases with no gene match: 6. CDR3 length: 16 amino acids. Looked up from germline, CDR1 is MDHEN and CDR2 is SYDVKM. In DNA, the CDR3 is TGTGCCAGCAGTTTTGGGACAGGGGGCTGGATCTATGGCTACACCTTC. Residues: CASSFGTGGWIYGYTF.